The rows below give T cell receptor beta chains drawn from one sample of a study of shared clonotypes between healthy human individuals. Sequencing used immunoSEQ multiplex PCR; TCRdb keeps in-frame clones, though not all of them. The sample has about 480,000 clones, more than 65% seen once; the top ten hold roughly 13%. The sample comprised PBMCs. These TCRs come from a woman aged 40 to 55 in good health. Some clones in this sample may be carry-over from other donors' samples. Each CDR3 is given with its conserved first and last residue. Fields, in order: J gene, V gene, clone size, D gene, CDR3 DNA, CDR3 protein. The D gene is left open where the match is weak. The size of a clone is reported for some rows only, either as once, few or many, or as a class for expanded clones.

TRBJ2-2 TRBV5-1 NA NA TGCGCCAGCAGCTTTGCTACTAGTGGGACCGGGGAGCTGTTTTTT CASSFATSGTGELFF
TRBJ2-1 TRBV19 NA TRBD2 TGTGCCAGTAAGTCTAGCGGGCCCTCGGGCAATGAGCAGTTCTTC CASKSSGPSGNEQFF
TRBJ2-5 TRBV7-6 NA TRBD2 TGTGCCAGCAGCTTAGGGACTAGCCAGCCAGAGACCCAGTACTTC CASSLGTSQPETQYF
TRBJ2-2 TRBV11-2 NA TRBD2 TGTGCCAGCAGCCCAACTAGCGGAGACACCGGGGAGCTGTTTTTT CASSPTSGDTGELFF
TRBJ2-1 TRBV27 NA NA TGTGCCAGCAGCAGGATCGACAATGAGCAGTTCTTC CASSRIDNEQFF
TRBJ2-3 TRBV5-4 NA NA TGTGCCAGCAGCTTTGTCGAGGGCACAGATACGCAGTATTTT CASSFVEGTDTQYF
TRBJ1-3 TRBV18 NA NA TGTGCCAGCTCACCACCTATCAGGGATGGAAACACCATATATTTT CASSPPIRDGNTIYF
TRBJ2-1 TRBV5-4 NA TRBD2 TGTGCCAGCAGTTTTAGCGGGAGTTTGACCTACAATGAGCAGTTCTTC CASSFSGSLTYNEQFF
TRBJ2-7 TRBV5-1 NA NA TGCGCCAGCAGCTTGGACAGGGGAGGCTACGAGCAGTACTTC CASSLDRGGYEQYF
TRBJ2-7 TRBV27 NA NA TGTGCCAGCATGGGCAGAAACTACGAGCAGTACTTC CASMGRNYEQYF
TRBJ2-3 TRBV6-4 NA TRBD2 TGTGCCAGCAGTGAAGCGGGGACAGATACGCAGTATTTT CASSEAGTDTQYF
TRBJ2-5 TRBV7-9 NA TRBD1 TGTGCCAGCAGTCGGGACAGTCAAGAGACCCAGTACTTC CASSRDSQETQYF
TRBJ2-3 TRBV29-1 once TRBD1 TGCAGCGTTGGGGACAGCAGCACAGATACGCAGTATTTT CSVGDSSTDTQYF
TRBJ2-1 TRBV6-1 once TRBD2 TGTGCCAGCAGTGATCGGGGACTAGCGGGAGTAAATGAGCAGTTCTTC CASSDRGLAGVNEQFF
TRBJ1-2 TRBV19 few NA TGTGCCAGTAGTCGGGGGACCAGGACCTCAGGGTATGGCTACACCTTC CASSRGTRTSGYGYTF
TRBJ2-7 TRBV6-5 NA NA TGTGCCAGCAGTTACTCAGGGGGACCGTACGAGCAGTACTTC CASSYSGGPYEQYF
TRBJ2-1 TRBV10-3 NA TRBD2 TGTGCCATCAGTGAGATCCTAGCGGACTACAATGAGCAGTTCTTC CAISEILADYNEQFF
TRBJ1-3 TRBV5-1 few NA TGCGCCAGCAGCTCCGCGGGGGTTGCTGGAAACACCATATATTTT CASSSAGVAGNTIYF
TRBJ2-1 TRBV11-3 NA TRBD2 TGTGCCAGCAGCTTTCTAGCGGGAGTGGGAAATGAGCAGTTCTTC CASSFLAGVGNEQFF
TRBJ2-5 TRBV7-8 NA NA TGTGCCAGCAGCTTAGGTGGGGGGACCCAGTACTTC CASSLGGGTQYF
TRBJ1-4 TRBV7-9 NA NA TGTGCCAGCAGAGCCCCGGGACGGACAAATGAAAAACTGTTTTTT CASRAPGRTNEKLFF
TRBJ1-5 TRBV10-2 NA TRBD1 TGCGCCAGCAGTGAGTCCGGGACAGGGGTTCAGCCCCAGCATTTT CASSESGTGVQPQHF
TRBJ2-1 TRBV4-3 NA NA TGCGCCAGCAGCCAAGCGTGGGGGCCCAATGAGCAGTTCTTC CASSQAWGPNEQFF
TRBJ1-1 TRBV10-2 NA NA TGCGCCAGCAGGGGCCCAGGGACCCCCCTCTTT CASRGPGTPLF
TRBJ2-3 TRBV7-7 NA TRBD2 TGTGCTAGCAGCCCCGGACTAGCCTCAGATACGCAGTATTTT CASSPGLASDTQYF
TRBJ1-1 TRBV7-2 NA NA TGTGCCAGCAGCTTAGGGTCCCCCACTGAAGCTTTCTTT CASSLGSPTEAFF
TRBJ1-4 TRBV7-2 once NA TGTGCCAGCAGCTTAAAAACCGGGACATGGGAAAAACTGTTTTTT CASSLKTGTWEKLFF
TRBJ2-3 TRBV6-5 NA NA TGTGCCAGCCACAGGGAGAGCACAGATACGCAGTATTTT CASHRESTDTQYF
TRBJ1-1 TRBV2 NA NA TGTGCCAGCAGTGTTGAGAGGGGGAACACTGAAGCTTTCTTT CASSVERGNTEAFF
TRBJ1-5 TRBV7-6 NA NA TGTGCCAGCAGCCTTAGCTCGGGGAATCAGCCCCAGCATTTT CASSLSSGNQPQHF
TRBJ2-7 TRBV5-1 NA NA TGCGCCAGCACCTTAGATGGGACTTACTCCTACGAGCAGTACTTC CASTLDGTYSYEQYF
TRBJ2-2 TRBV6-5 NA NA TGTGCCAGCAGCCAGCGGTTAGCCGGGGAGCTGTTTTTT CASSQRLAGELFF
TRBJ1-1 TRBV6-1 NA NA TGTGCCAGCAGTGAATTCTCCCACCAGAACACTGAAGCTTTCTTT CASSEFSHQNTEAFF
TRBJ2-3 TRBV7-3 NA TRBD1 TGTGCCAGCAGCCGGGACAGGGCACCAGATACGCAGTATTTT CASSRDRAPDTQYF
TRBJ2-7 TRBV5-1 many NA TGCGCCAGCAGCTTGGGCCCAGGGGACATCTACGAGCAGTACTTC CASSLGPGDIYEQYF
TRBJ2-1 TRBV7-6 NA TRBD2 TGTGCCAGCAGCCGCTTCGGACTAGCGGGAGGACGCAGTGAGCAGTTCTTC CASSRFGLAGGRSEQFF
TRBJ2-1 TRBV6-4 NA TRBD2 TGTGCCAGCAGCTTGAGGGAGGGGACGAGGGAGCAGTTCTTC CASSLREGTREQFF
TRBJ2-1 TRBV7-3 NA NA TGTGCCAGCAGCTTAGATCGGCGGGACAATGAGCAGTTCTTC CASSLDRRDNEQFF
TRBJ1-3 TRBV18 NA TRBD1 TGTGCCAGCTCACCCATATCTTCGACCACAGGGGGCTACGGAAACACCATATATTTT CASSPISSTTGGYGNTIYF
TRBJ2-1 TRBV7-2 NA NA TGTGCCAGCAGCCGGCGGTACACTGAGCAGTTCTTC CASSRRYTEQFF
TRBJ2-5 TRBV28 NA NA TGTGCCAGCAGTTTTCTCAGGGGAGGACAAGAGACCCAGTACTTC CASSFLRGGQETQYF
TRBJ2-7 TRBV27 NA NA TGTGCCAGCAGTACTCGACAGGGGAGGGCGTACGAGCAGTACTTC CASSTRQGRAYEQYF
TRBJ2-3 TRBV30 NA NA TGTGCCTGGGGGCTCACAGATACGCAGTATTTT CAWGLTDTQYF
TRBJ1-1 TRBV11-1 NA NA TGTGCCAGCAGCCTGCCACAGGGAAACGATGAAGCTTTCTTT CASSLPQGNDEAFF
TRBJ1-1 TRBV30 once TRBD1 TGTGCCTGGAGGAACAGGGGGCTGGGTGAAGCTTTCTTT CAWRNRGLGEAFF
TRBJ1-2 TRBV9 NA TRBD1 TGTGCCAGCAGCGTGGATGGACAGGGGCCCTATGGCTACACCTTC CASSVDGQGPYGYTF
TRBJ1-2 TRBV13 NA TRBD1 TGTGCCAGCAGCCTGAACAGGGGTGGCTATGGCTACACCTTC CASSLNRGGYGYTF
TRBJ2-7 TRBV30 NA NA TGTGCCTGGAGTGTAGGGGGACTCTCCTACGAGCAGTACTTC CAWSVGGLSYEQYF
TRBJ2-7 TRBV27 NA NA TGTGCCAGCCGCTCCTCTCTCGGGGTTTTCTACGAGCAGTACTTC CASRSSLGVFYEQYF
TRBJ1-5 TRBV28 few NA TGTGCCAGCAGTTTTCGGAGCAATCAGCCCCAGCATTTT CASSFRSNQPQHF
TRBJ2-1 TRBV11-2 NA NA TGTGCCAGCAGCTTATTGCCTAGCTACAATGAGCAGTTCTTC CASSLLPSYNEQFF
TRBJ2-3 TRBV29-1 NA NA TGCAGCGCCGGTCGGGGGAGGATGCAGTATTTT CSAGRGRMQYF
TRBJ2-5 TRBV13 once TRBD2 TGTGCCAGCAGCTTTGGGATAGCGGGAATGGAGACCCAGTACTTC CASSFGIAGMETQYF
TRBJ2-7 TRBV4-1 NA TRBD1 TGCGCCAGCAGCCGAGCCACAGGGGCGAGCTACGAGCAGTACTTC CASSRATGASYEQYF
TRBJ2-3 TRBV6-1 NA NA TGTGCCTCCCAGCCCACTTGGGGCACAGATACGCAGTATTTT CASQPTWGTDTQYF
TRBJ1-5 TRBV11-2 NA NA TGTGCCAGCAGCTTAGCGCCAGATCAGCCCCAGCATTTT CASSLAPDQPQHF
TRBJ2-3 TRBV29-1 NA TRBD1 TGCAGCGTCGTACAGGGGGCTGGTGATACGCAGTATTTT CSVVQGAGDTQYF